The present entry profiles one TCR beta chain with its context. Its target is not known. The assay was immunoSEQ multiplex PCR, and TCRdb's table has in-frame clones only and misses some. This sample carries about 150,000 clones, 85% to 90% of them seen once, and the ten largest clones take about 5%. These data come from a study of T cell responses to AZD1222 COVID-19 vaccine. General study findings and limits: Spike was spanned by vaccine-associated CD4 TCRs, with dominance at 160-218 and 743-854. Among those given AZD1222, only five or six were seropositive at baseline. Most donors were white British and more were female, and clonal diversity was possibly underestimated. With two AZD1222 doses given, Spike-specific TCR breadth and depth both rose.

From germline, CDR1 is SGHRS and CDR2 YFSETQ. CDR3 size: 15 residues. Unmatched junction bases numbered 3, after V lost 4 bases and J lost 0 bases. This specimen was peripheral blood, taken on day 0 of MenACWY control vaccination. V gene TRBV5-1 combines with J gene TRBJ1-5; TRBD1 matches at 8 bases. The receptor was isolated from an adult in good health. The CDR3 spells CASSAGTGSNQPQHF. The DNA for the CDR3 is TGCGCCAGCAGCGCTGGGACAGGTAGCAATCAGCCCCAGCATTTT.